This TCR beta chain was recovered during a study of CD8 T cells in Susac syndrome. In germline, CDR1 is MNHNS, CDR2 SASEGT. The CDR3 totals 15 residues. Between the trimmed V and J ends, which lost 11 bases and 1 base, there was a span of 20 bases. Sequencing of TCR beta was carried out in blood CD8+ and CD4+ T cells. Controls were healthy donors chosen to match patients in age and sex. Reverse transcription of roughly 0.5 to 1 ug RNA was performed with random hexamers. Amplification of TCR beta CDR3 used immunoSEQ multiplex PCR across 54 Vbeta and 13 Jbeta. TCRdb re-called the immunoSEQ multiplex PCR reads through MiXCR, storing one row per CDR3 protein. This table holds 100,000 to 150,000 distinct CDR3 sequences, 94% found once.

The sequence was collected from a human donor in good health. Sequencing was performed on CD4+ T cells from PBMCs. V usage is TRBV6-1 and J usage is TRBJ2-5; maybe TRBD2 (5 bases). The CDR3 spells CASSAVRRGQETQYF. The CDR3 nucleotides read TGTGCCTCCAGCGCAGTTCGACGGGGCCAAGAGACCCAGTACTTC.